The source of this T cell receptor (beta chain) is a study of T-cell reconstitution after alpha-beta-depleted transplantation in children (dated by TCRdb to 2016 to 2018). Context from the whole study: The study quantitatively tracked T-cell immune reconstitution after TCRalphabeta/CD19-depleted allogeneic hematopoietic cell transplantation in children using TCR repertoire profiling. Beyond this particular receptor, the publication reports: In some patients, the high TCRbeta diversity seen at day 60 was put down to recipient T cells and intrathymic progenitors that had survived conditioning. The apparently early recovery of alphabetaT-cell counts about two months after transplant reportedly depended on only several hundred rapidly expanded clones that came from non-depleted graft cells. Over the following months the frequencies of hyperexpanded clones went down, and after one year T-cell counts and TCRbeta diversity were mostly credited to newly produced T cells.

The treatment or condition label here, explained by the study, means: allogeneic hematopoietic cell transplantation with graft depleted of TCRalphabeta T cells and CD19 B cells. The transplant recipients were children given TCRalphabeta/CD19-depleted allogeneic hematopoietic cell grafts. The cysteine opens and the phenylalanine closes a CDR3 of 14 amino acids. Only the CDR3 portion is preserved as DNA: 42 bases, with reading frame beginning at the first base. Trimming at the junction amounts to 1 base on V and 5 bases on J, and the germline ends lie 9 bases apart. Library preparation was by PCR. Sequencing was carried out with an Illumina HiSeq 2500. TCR library preparation used molecular barcoding, with unique molecular identifiers applied to normalize quantification of the TCRbeta repertoire. TCRdb cleaned the public reads at Q25 with fastp, built clones with MiXCR and kept in-frame beta chains. Each CDR3 protein gets just one entry, which takes the most common genes and DNA from the rows behind it. This sample is represented by about 200,000 distinct CDR3 sequences; roughly 6.6% of them were singletons. Clones ranked in the top ten supply just over 5.5% of the sample.

This clonotype was seen at least ten times. Its recognized antigen is unknown. No base-level quality is on record; no much larger clone is a single base apart. This sequence uses TRBV12-3 or TRBV12-4 and TRBJ1-5; the D segment could be TRBD1, given 5 matching bases. The sequenced sample was PBMCs, obtained before TCRalphabeta/CD19-depleted stem cell transplant. The origin of this receptor is a boy aged 2 to 10 with acute lymphoblastic leukemia, due to receive a stem cell transplant. The bases are TGTGCCAGCAGTTTAGTGGGGCGTCATCAGCCCCAGCATTTT. Protein translation: CASSLVGRHQPQHF.